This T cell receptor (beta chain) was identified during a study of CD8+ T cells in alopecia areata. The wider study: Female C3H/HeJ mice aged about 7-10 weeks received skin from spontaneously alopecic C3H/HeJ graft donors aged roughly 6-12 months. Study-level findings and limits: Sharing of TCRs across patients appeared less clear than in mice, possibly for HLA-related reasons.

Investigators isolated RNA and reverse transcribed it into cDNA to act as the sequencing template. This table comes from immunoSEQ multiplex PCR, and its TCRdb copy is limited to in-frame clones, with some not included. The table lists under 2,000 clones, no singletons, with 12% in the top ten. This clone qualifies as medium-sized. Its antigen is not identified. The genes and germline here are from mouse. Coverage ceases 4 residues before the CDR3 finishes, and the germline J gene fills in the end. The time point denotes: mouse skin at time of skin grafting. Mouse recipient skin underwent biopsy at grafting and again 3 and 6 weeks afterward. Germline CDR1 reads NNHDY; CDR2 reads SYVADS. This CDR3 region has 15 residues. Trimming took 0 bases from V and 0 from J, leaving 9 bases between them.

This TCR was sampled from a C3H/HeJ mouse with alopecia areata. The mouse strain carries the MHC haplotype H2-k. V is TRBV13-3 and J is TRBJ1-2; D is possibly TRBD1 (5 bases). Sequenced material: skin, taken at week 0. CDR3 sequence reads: CASSDVWTTNSDYTF. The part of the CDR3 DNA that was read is TGTGCCAGCAGTGATGTGTGGACAACAAACTCC.